This T cell receptor beta chain was obtained from a study of metastatic and nonmetastatic thyroid tumors. Each patient came to thyroid surgery without any prior treatment (of any kind). General observations from the study: The reported finding was significantly higher TCR beta diversity in malignant thyroid tumors relative to benign nodules, in blood and tumor.

In its sample, this clone ranks as medium-sized. The target antigen is unknown. The same CDR3 arises from other DNA sequences in this sample as well. In the original analysis: The authors used CDR3 differences across clinicopathological groups to build a distant-metastasis classifier for papillary thyroid cancer. Using MiXCR, TCRdb re-called clones from the PCR reads. TCRdb, rather than the study authors, made the V and J calls. Counted here are 13,000 or so clones, roughly 25% occurring once; the ten biggest clones make up 9.5% to 15%. The TCR comes from a female donor with papillary thyroid cancer or a benign thyroid nodule (not recorded which). Some clones in this sample may be carry-over from other donors' samples. Specimen: adjacent normal tissue.

CDR3 amino acids: CASSRGTGDTEAFF. For the CDR3, the DNA is TGTGCCAGCAGCCGGGGGACAGGAGACACTGAAGCTTTCTTT. The rearrangement uses TRBV6-1 and TRBJ1-1; 8 nucleotides match TRBD1. In germline, CDR1 is MNHNS, CDR2 SASEGT. J gave up 3 bases and V 6 bases, and 6 bases lay outside the gene matches. The length of the CDR3 is 14 residues.